These T cell receptor beta chains were read from a single sample in a study of radiation and T cells in renal cell carcinoma. Clones were sequenced by immunoSEQ multiplex PCR, and TCRdb holds only the in-frame ones, with some missing. The table includes 130,000 or so clones, less than 85% detected once. The sample here was blood, taken from a patient whose treatment included radiotherapy and nephrectomy. Receptors were obtained from a woman in her forties or fifties with renal cell carcinoma. Each CDR3 is given with its conserved first and last residue. The D gene is left open where the match is weak. A clone size is listed for some rows: how often the clone was seen (once, few, many), or a class if it is expanded.

V gene	J gene	D gene	clone size	CDR3 DNA	CDR3 protein
TRBV28	TRBJ1-2	TRBD1	few	TGTGCCAGCAGCCCAGGGGACAGGAGGCGCTACACCTTC	CASSPGDRRRYTF
TRBV18	TRBJ1-4	TRBD1	.	TGTGCCAGCTCACCCCCAGGGGGCAGTGTTAATGAAAAACTGTTTTTT	CASSPPGGSVNEKLFF
TRBV27	TRBJ2-3	TRBD2	once	TGTGCCAGCAGTAGGACTAGCGGGACGGGCACAGATACGCAGTATTTT	CASSRTSGTGTDTQYF
TRBV4-3	TRBJ2-7	.	.	TGCGCCAGCAGCCAAGAAGGGGGCTACGAGCAGTACTTC	CASSQEGGYEQYF
TRBV9	TRBJ1-2	.	.	TGTGCCAGCAGCGTAGCCGAAACAGCCTATGGCTACACCTTC	CASSVAETAYGYTF
TRBV30	TRBJ2-7	TRBD1	.	TGTGCCTGCTGGACAGGGGGTTACTACGAGCAGTACTTC	CACWTGGYYEQYF
TRBV7-2	TRBJ2-1	.	.	TGTGCCAGCAGCTTAGCGCGGGGAAATGAGCAGTTCTTC	CASSLARGNEQFF
TRBV7-2	TRBJ1-2	.	once	TGTGCCAGCAGCCCCACGGGAGTTAACTATGGCTACACCTTC	CASSPTGVNYGYTF
TRBV30	TRBJ2-7	.	.	TGTGCCTGGAGTAGGGACAATCCCCTCGAGCAGTACTTC	CAWSRDNPLEQYF
TRBV2	TRBJ1-2	.	few	TGTGCCAGCACTCAAGGAAGGATCTATGGCTACACCTTC	CASTQGRIYGYTF
TRBV5-3	TRBJ1-1	.	few	TGTGCCAGAAGCTTGATGGCTCTGGGGGTGAACACTGAAGCTTTCTTT	CARSLMALGVNTEAFF
TRBV28	TRBJ2-7	.	.	TGTGCCAGCAGTTTGAACGGGAACGAGCAGTACTTC	CASSLNGNEQYF
TRBV5-1	TRBJ1-5	.	.	TGCGCCAGCAGCATTATGGACAGTACCAATCAGCCCCAGCATTTT	CASSIMDSTNQPQHF
TRBV7-9	TRBJ1-6	.	.	TGTGCCAGCAGCTTATCTCACAGTAATTCACCCCTCCACTTT	CASSLSHSNSPLHF
TRBV6-6	TRBJ1-5	TRBD1	.	TGTGCCAGCAGTCCTCCGGGACAGGGCAATCAGCCCCAGCATTTT	CASSPPGQGNQPQHF
TRBV18	TRBJ1-5	.	.	TGTGCCAGCTCACCAACAGGGCAGAGCCTCAATCAGCCCCAGCATTTT	CASSPTGQSLNQPQHF
TRBV6-5	TRBJ2-5	TRBD2	.	TGTGCCAGCAGTCCGGGACTAGCGGAAGAGACCCAGTACTTC	CASSPGLAEETQYF
TRBV6-5	TRBJ1-2	TRBD1	medium-sized	TGTGCCAGCAGTTACTCGACAGGGATAGGGTCCTATGGCTACACCTTC	CASSYSTGIGSYGYTF
TRBV7-2	TRBJ1-1	.	.	TGTGCCAGCAGCGCGGGGGTTTTGACTGAAGCTTTCTTT	CASSAGVLTEAFF
TRBV4-3	TRBJ2-2	.	.	TGCGCCAGCAGCCAGGCGGACGGGGAGCTGTTTTTT	CASSQADGELFF
TRBV6-1	TRBJ2-7	.	few	TGTGCCAGCAGTGTGGGCCACCCCTACGAGCAGTACTTC	CASSVGHPYEQYF
TRBV6-1	TRBJ1-4	TRBD1	.	TGTGCCAGCAGTGCGGGACAGGGAAGTGGCGAAAAACTGTTTTTT	CASSAGQGSGEKLFF
TRBV10-3	TRBJ1-1	.	.	TGTGCCATCATGGACGGTAGAATGAACACTGAAGCTTTCTTT	CAIMDGRMNTEAFF
TRBV29-1	TRBJ1-3	.	.	TGCAGCGTTGTCGGGGGGCTCGGAAACACCATATATTTT	CSVVGGLGNTIYF
TRBV7-2	TRBJ2-2	TRBD2	once	TGTGCCAGCAGCTCGGAAGAAGCGGGGGGGCTAAACACCGGGGAGCTGTTTTTT	CASSSEEAGGLNTGELFF
TRBV7-2	TRBJ2-7	.	.	TGTGCCAGCAGCTTAGGATCCGGACTGTACGAGCAGTACTTC	CASSLGSGLYEQYF
TRBV29-1	TRBJ2-3	TRBD1	.	TGCAGCGTCCCGGGACAGGGCACAGATACGCAGTATTTT	CSVPGQGTDTQYF
TRBV6-5	TRBJ2-7	.	.	TGTGCCAGCAGTTCGTTTACCCCGGGGAGGTACGAGCAGTACTTC	CASSSFTPGRYEQYF
TRBV6-1	TRBJ1-6	.	.	TGTGCCAGCAGTGAATCATCCACAGGGTCAAATTCACCCCTCCACTTT	CASSESSTGSNSPLHF
TRBV15	TRBJ2-2	.	few	TGTGCCACCAGCAGAGATCAGGGATCCGAATTGGGCACCGGGGAGCTGTTTTTT	CATSRDQGSELGTGELFF
TRBV5-1	TRBJ2-6	TRBD2	once	TGCGCCAGCAGCTTGACTAGCGGGAGTATGGGGGCCAACGTCCTGACTTTC	CASSLTSGSMGANVLTF
TRBV18	TRBJ1-1	.	.	TGTGCCAGCTCACCTCGGGGAGAGACTGAAGCTTTCTTT	CASSPRGETEAFF
TRBV5-4	TRBJ1-6	TRBD1	.	TGTGCCAGCAGCTTGGGGGGGACAGCTTTTAATTCACCCCTCCACTTT	CASSLGGTAFNSPLHF
TRBV5-4	TRBJ2-5	TRBD1	.	TGTGCCAGCAGCTTGCCGAGACAGGGCCGCGAGACCCAGTACTTC	CASSLPRQGRETQYF
TRBV18	TRBJ1-2	.	.	TGTGCCAGCTCACCGACAGAGACTAACTATGGCTACACCTTC	CASSPTETNYGYTF
TRBV19	TRBJ2-1	.	.	TGTGCCAGTAGTGCTCCGGGGGCCGGGAATGAGCAGTTCTTC	CASSAPGAGNEQFF
TRBV5-1	TRBJ2-1	.	.	TGCGCCAGCAGCTTGGTGTATAACTCCTACAATGAGCAGTTCTTC	CASSLVYNSYNEQFF
TRBV5-1	TRBJ2-2	.	.	TGCGCCAGCAGCTTGGATCCCCAGGGCACCGGGGAGCTGTTTTTT	CASSLDPQGTGELFF
TRBV25-1	TRBJ1-1	.	few	TGTGCCAGCAGTGTGGCAGGGGTGACTGAAGCTTTCTTT	CASSVAGVTEAFF
TRBV4-2	TRBJ2-4	TRBD2	.	TGTGCCAGCAGCCTGGGACTAGCGGAAAACATTCAGTACTTC	CASSLGLAENIQYF
TRBV13	TRBJ2-4	TRBD2	once	TGTGCCAGCAGCCCTCGTGGGGGGGGTGTAGCCAAAAACATTCAGTACTTC	CASSPRGGGVAKNIQYF
TRBV18	TRBJ1-6	.	.	TGTGCCAGCTCACCACGGGGCGGCTTTGAAGTCTCACCCCTCCACTTT	CASSPRGGFEVSPLHF
TRBV18	TRBJ2-3	.	.	TGTGCCAGCTCACCGACTATACGCCGCACAGATACGCAGTATTTT	CASSPTIRRTDTQYF
TRBV30	TRBJ2-1	.	.	TGTGCCTGGGGACCCGGGCTTCATCAGGACAATGAGCAGTTCTTC	CAWGPGLHQDNEQFF
TRBV9	TRBJ2-3	TRBD1	.	TGTGCCAGCAGCGTAGAAGGGGGCGCGATCACAGATACGCAGTATTTT	CASSVEGGAITDTQYF
TRBV9	TRBJ1-2	.	.	TGTGCCAGCAGCTCCTTAACCTATGGCTACACCTTC	CASSSLTYGYTF
TRBV4-1	TRBJ1-5	.	.	TGCGCCAGCAGCCTCGACGGGGGCAAGCAGCCCCAGCATTTT	CASSLDGGKQPQHF
TRBV11-2	TRBJ2-2	.	.	TGTGCCAGCAGCTTAGATCGGTTGGCCGGGGAGCTGTTTTTT	CASSLDRLAGELFF
TRBV25-1	TRBJ2-7	TRBD1	.	TGTGCCAGCAGTGGACAGGGGGGCCACGAGCAGTACTTC	CASSGQGGHEQYF
TRBV9	TRBJ2-1	.	.	TGTGCCAGCAGCGCGGACAGTGCGAGGATCGAGCAGTTCTTC	CASSADSARIEQFF
TRBV9	TRBJ1-5	.	few	TGTGCCAGCAGCGTAAGTCAGCCCCAGCATTTT	CASSVSQPQHF
TRBV4-3	TRBJ2-7	.	.	TGCGCCAGCAGCCAAGATGTTACAGGTGGGATCGAGCAGTACTTC	CASSQDVTGGIEQYF
TRBV7-2	TRBJ2-5	TRBD1	few	TGTGCCAGCAGCTTAGATCGACAGGGTGGCGAGACCCAGTACTTC	CASSLDRQGGETQYF
TRBV29-1	TRBJ2-7	TRBD1	.	TGCAGCGTTGAATTGGACAGGGGTAGGGAGTACTTC	CSVELDRGREYF
TRBV7-2	TRBJ1-3	.	.	TGTGCCAGCAGCTTGGGGGGCCGAGGAAACACCATATATTTT	CASSLGGRGNTIYF
TRBV15	TRBJ2-3	.	.	TGTGCCACCAGCAGAGAGGTAGCAGACTCTAGCACAGATACGCAGTATTTT	CATSREVADSSTDTQYF
TRBV7-9	TRBJ1-4	.	.	TGTGCCAGCAGCCATAATGAAAAACTGTTTTTT	CASSHNEKLFF